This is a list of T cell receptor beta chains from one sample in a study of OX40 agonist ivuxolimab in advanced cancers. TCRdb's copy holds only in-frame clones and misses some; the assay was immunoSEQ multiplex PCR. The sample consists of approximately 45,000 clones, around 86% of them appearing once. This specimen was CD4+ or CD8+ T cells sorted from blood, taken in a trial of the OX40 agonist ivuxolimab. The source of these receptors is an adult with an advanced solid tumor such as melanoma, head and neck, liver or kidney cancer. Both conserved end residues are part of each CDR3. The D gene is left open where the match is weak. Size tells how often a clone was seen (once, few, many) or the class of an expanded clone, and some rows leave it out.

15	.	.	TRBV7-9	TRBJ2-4	CASSSRQGDKNIQYF	TGTGCCAGCAGCTCCCGGCAGGGCGACAAAAACATTCAGTACTTC
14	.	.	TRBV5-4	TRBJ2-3	CASSLVSMDNTQYF	TGTGCCAGCAGCTTGGTTAGTATGGATAATACGCAGTATTTT
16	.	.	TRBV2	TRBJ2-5	CASSDNRVWTQETQYF	TGTGCCAGCAGCGATAACAGGGTTTGGACGCAAGAGACCCAGTACTTC
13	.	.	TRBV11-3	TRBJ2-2	CASSLRDTGELFF	TGTGCCAGCAGTCTCAGGGACACCGGGGAGCTGTTTTTT
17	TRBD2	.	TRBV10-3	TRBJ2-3	CAISESPPGGLADTQYF	TGTGCCATCAGTGAGTCGCCCCCCGGGGGGTTGGCAGATACGCAGTATTTT
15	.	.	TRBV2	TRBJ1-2	CASKSSGGEVNGYTF	TGTGCCAGCAAATCATCAGGCGGGGAGGTAAATGGCTACACCTTC
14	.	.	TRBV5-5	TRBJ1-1	CASSGWGGGAEAFF	TGTGCCAGCAGCGGATGGGGCGGAGGGGCTGAAGCTTTCTTT
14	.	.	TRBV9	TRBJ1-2	CASSVVGGSYGYTF	TGTGCCAGCAGCGTAGTGGGGGGTAGCTATGGCTACACCTTC
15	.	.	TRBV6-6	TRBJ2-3	CASSYTGSYTDTQYF	TGTGCCAGCAGTTACACAGGGTCATACACAGATACGCAGTATTTT
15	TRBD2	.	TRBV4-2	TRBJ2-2	CASSRELAGSGELFF	TGTGCCAGCAGCCGAGAACTAGCGGGCAGCGGGGAGCTGTTTTTT
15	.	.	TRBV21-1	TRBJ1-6	CASSGRDIDNSPLHF	TGTGCCAGCAGCGGCCGGGACATCGATAATTCACCCCTCCACTTT
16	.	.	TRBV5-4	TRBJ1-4	CASSGPEGPANEKLFF	TGTGCCAGCAGCGGCCCGGAGGGGCCGGCTAATGAAAAACTGTTTTTT
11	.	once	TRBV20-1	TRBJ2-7	CSARESYEQYF	TGCAGTGCTAGGGAAAGCTACGAGCAGTACTTC
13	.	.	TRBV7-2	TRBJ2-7	CASSGYVGYEQYF	TGTGCCAGCAGTGGTTACGTTGGTTATGAGCAGTACTTC
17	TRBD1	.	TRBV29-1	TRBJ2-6	CSVGGGRGGSGANVLTF	TGCAGCGTTGGAGGGGGCAGGGGTGGCTCTGGGGCCAACGTCCTGACTTTC
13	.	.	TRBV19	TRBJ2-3	CASRWHRTDTQYF	TGTGCCAGTAGATGGCATCGCACAGATACGCAGTATTTT
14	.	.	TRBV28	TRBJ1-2	CASSPRGGRYGYTF	TGTGCCAGCAGTCCCCGGGGAGGGCGTTATGGCTACACCTTC
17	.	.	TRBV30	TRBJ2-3	CAWSGGAWGESTDTQYF	TGTGCCTGGAGTGGGGGTGCGTGGGGCGAAAGCACAGATACGCAGTATTTT
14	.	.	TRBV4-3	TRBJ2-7	CASSQGGRRDEQYF	TGCGCCAGCAGCCAAGGCGGACGGCGCGACGAGCAGTACTTC
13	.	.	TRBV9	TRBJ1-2	CASSVGQNYGYTF	TGTGCCAGCAGCGTCGGACAGAACTATGGCTACACCTTC
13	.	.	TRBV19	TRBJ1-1	CASSIGLGTEAFF	TGTGCCAGTAGTATAGGCCTAGGGACTGAAGCTTTCTTT
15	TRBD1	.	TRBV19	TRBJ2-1	CASSTPTGQGNEQFF	TGTGCCAGTAGTACGCCGACAGGGCAGGGCAATGAGCAGTTCTTC
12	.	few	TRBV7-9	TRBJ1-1	CASSMMGAEAFF	TGTGCCAGCAGCATGATGGGGGCTGAAGCTTTCTTT
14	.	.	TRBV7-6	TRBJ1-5	CASSLLGVHQPQHF	TGTGCCAGCAGCTTACTGGGGGTCCATCAGCCCCAGCATTTT
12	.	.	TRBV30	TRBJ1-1	CAWRAPKGEAFF	TGTGCCTGGAGGGCGCCCAAGGGCGAAGCTTTCTTT
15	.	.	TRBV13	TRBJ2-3	CASNLGPGGTDTQYF	TGTGCCAGCAACTTAGGGCCGGGAGGCACAGATACGCAGTATTTT
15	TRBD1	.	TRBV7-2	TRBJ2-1	CASSFNRGHYNEQFF	TGTGCCAGCAGCTTCAACAGGGGGCACTACAATGAGCAGTTCTTC
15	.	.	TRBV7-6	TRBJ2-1	CASSLTGLEHNEQFF	TGTGCCAGCAGCCTGACGGGACTGGAACACAATGAGCAGTTCTTC